This T cell receptor (beta chain) was found in a study of T-cell reconstitution after alpha-beta-depleted transplantation in children. Researchers prepared the TCRbeta library using unique molecular identifiers, the study reports. Using its own MiXCR run on the PCR reads, TCRdb lists one record per CDR3 protein. Among roughly 500,000 distinct CDR3 sequences listed, 9.5% to 15% were seen once. The sample was PBMCs from the stem cell graft donor, taken from the stem cell graft. The receptor was isolated from a human donor who donated a stem cell graft to a child with combined immunodeficiency.

This CDR3 reads CASSQDVAGVQETQYF. The DNA of the CDR3 is TGCGCCAGCAGCCAAGATGTGGCGGGAGTACAAGAGACCCAGTACTTC. The chain employs TRBV4-3 and TRBJ2-5, with 7 nucleotides matching TRBD2. Per germline, CDR1 LGHNA and CDR2 YSLEER. This CDR3 is built from 16 residues. V shed 0 bases, J shed 2 bases, and the junction held 6 bases outside the gene matches.